This entry lists 7 T cell receptor beta chains sequenced from one sample in a study of blood T cell repertoires in COVID-19. The table came from immunoSEQ multiplex PCR; TCRdb's copy has only in-frame clones and leaves some out. This sample has around 100,000 clones, with almost 80% found just once. The sequencing input was peripheral blood. The receptors come from a woman in her seventies with acute or convalescent COVID-19.

V is TRBV6-6 and J is TRBJ2-7; 8 bases line up with TRBD1. Germline trimming cut 2 bases from V and 4 bases from J; bases unmatched to any gene: 1. Germline CDR1 is MNHNY and CDR2 is SVGAGI (reference sequence). CDR3 length equals 13 residues. CDR3 nucleotides: TGTGCCAGCAGTTACCGGACAGGGTACGAGCAGTACTTC. Amino acids: CASSYRTGYEQYF.

The J gene is TRBJ2-4, the V gene TRBV18; the match to TRBD2 covers 11 bases. Germline V lookup: CDR1 KGHSH, CDR2 LQKENI. Losses at the gene ends were 0 bases for V and 3 bases for J; bases not matched to a gene: 4. CDR3 size: 17 residues. In nucleotides, the CDR3 is TGTGCCAGCTCACCACCGTATAGCGGGGGGGACAAAAACATTCAGTACTTC. It yields the protein CASSPPYSGGDKNIQYF.

The CDR3 nucleotides read TGTGCCAGCAGTGACATCGGGGGGGGCCTTCAGAATGAGCAGTTCTTC. Translating it yields CASSDIGGGLQNEQFF. The V call is TRBV6-4, the J call TRBJ2-1; 8 positions match TRBD2. From germline, CDR1 is MRHNA and CDR2 SNTAGT. The J segment lost 7 bases and the V segment lost 2 bases, leaving 10 bases of the junction unmatched. The CDR3 loop spans 16 amino acids.

The chain couples TRBV2 to TRBJ1-5, with TRBD1 as a possible D gene (5 bases). V lost 7 bases, J lost 6 bases, and 16 bases lay in between. Germline CDR1 and CDR2: SNHLY and FYNNEI. The CDR3 length is 14 residues. As DNA, the CDR3 is TGTGCCAGCAATTTGGGGCCTGGAAGTCAGCCCCAGCATTTT. The encoded protein is CASNLGPGSQPQHF.

The J gene is TRBJ2-1, the V gene TRBV27, with 11 bases lining up with TRBD2. CDR1 MNHEY and CDR2 SMNVEV come from the germline V gene (reference sequence). J was trimmed by 6 bases and V by 6 bases; bases with no gene match: 7. The CDR3 runs 15 residues. For the CDR3, the DNA is TGTGCCAGCAGCTTACTAGCGGGGGAGTTCAATGAGCAGTTCTTC. Translating it yields CASSLLAGEFNEQFF.

The J gene is TRBJ1-2, the V gene TRBV10-3; 12 bases fit TRBD1. Germline V gives CDR1 ENHRY, CDR2 SYGVKD. V dropped 5 bases and J dropped 3; count of bases not matched to a gene: 16. This CDR3 has 19 amino acids. CDR3 protein: CAISNQNRDRGRFDYGYTF. In nucleotides, the CDR3 is TGTGCCATCAGTAATCAAAACCGGGACAGGGGGCGGTTTGACTATGGCTACACCTTC.

The chain couples TRBV7-9 to TRBJ1-2; 9 bases line up with TRBD1. The CDR3 totals 15 residues. The V and J ends lost 5 bases and 5 bases, in that order; junction bases with no gene match: 9. CDR1 and CDR2 (germline): SEHNR, FQNEAQ (reference sequence). CDR3 loop: CASSRTGGPAYGYTF. The CDR3 DNA is TGTGCCAGCAGCCGCACAGGGGGCCCCGCTTATGGCTACACCTTC.